These T cell receptor beta chains were read from a single sample in a study of blood T cell repertoires in COVID-19. The table came from immunoSEQ multiplex PCR; TCRdb's copy has only in-frame clones and leaves some out. The repertoire includes about 58,000 clones, about nine tenths of them detected once, and about 8% sits in the top ten. The sample taken for sequencing was peripheral blood. These receptor sequences come from a woman in her seventies with active COVID-19. Each CDR3 is given with its conserved first and last residue. Fields, in order: clone size, V gene, J gene, D gene, CDR3 protein, CDR3 DNA. D genes are given only for firm matches. Expanded clones are given a class, and other clones once, few, many or no size at all.

NA,TRBV28,TRBJ1-1,NA,CASTPGESVGFF,TGTGCCAGCACCCCCGGGGAGAGCGTTGGTTTCTTT
NA,TRBV5-1,TRBJ2-1,TRBD2,CASSLLAGDYNEQFF,TGCGCCAGCAGCTTACTAGCGGGTGACTACAATGAGCAGTTCTTC
NA,TRBV5-1,TRBJ2-7,TRBD1,CASSYGTGEWQYF,TGCGCCAGCAGCTATGGGACAGGGGAGTGGCAGTACTTC
once,TRBV7-3,TRBJ2-5,TRBD2,CASSLNAGLAGGMETQYF,TGTGCCAGCAGCTTAAACGCAGGACTAGCGGGAGGGATGGAGACCCAGTACTTC
once,TRBV10-3,TRBJ2-1,TRBD1,CAISPGQGASKRTGGDEQFF,TGTGCCATCAGCCCGGGACAGGGGGCTAGCAAGCGGACGGGAGGTGATGAGCAGTTCTTC
NA,TRBV9,TRBJ2-7,NA,CASSVEAEDYEQYF,TGTGCCAGCAGCGTAGAAGCGGAGGACTACGAGCAGTACTTC
NA,TRBV15,TRBJ2-5,TRBD2,CATSRDYTLAGLQETQYF,TGTGCCACCAGCAGAGATTATACCCTAGCGGGACTTCAAGAGACCCAGTACTTC
few,TRBV2,TRBJ2-5,TRBD2,CASSEGGEGPQETQYF,TGTGCCAGCAGTGAAGGGGGGGAGGGCCCCCAAGAGACCCAGTACTTC
once,TRBV27,TRBJ2-7,NA,CASSYGPSGEQYF,TGTGCCAGCAGTTACGGTCCGTCAGGCGAGCAGTACTTC
NA,TRBV5-1,TRBJ2-3,TRBD2,CASSSGTSGPTDTQYF,TGCGCCAGCAGCTCCGGGACTAGCGGCCCCACAGATACGCAGTATTTT
NA,TRBV5-4,TRBJ2-1,NA,CASSFDGVSYNEQFF,TGTGCCAGCAGCTTTGACGGGGTCTCCTACAATGAGCAGTTCTTC
NA,TRBV11-2,TRBJ1-4,NA,CASSFGGREKLFF,TGTGCCAGCAGCTTTGGGGGGAGAGAAAAACTGTTTTTT
NA,TRBV4-2,TRBJ2-5,TRBD2,CASSRGASGGQGTQYF,TGTGCCAGCAGCCGGGGGGCTAGCGGGGGGCAGGGTACCCAGTACTTC
once,TRBV7-9,TRBJ2-1,TRBD2,CASSPMGAGGYNEQFF,TGTGCCAGCAGCCCAATGGGGGCGGGAGGCTACAATGAGCAGTTCTTC
NA,TRBV4-1,TRBJ2-5,TRBD2,CASSPGLAGAMETQYF,TGCGCCAGCAGCCCGGGACTAGCGGGAGCGATGGAGACCCAGTACTTC
NA,TRBV7-7,TRBJ2-2,TRBD2,CASSLVSGKRTGELFF,TGTGCCAGCAGCTTAGTTAGCGGGAAGAGGACCGGGGAGCTGTTTTTT
NA,TRBV29-1,TRBJ1-1,TRBD1,CSVEGAGGLFAEAFF,TGCAGCGTTGAAGGGGCAGGGGGCCTATTCGCTGAAGCTTTCTTT
NA,TRBV3-1/TRBV3-2,TRBJ1-2,NA,CASSLQRVYGYTF,TGTGCCAGCAGCCTCCAGCGGGTCTATGGCTACACCTTC
NA,TRBV19,TRBJ1-5,TRBD1,CASTLRGQGAPQPQHF,TGTGCCAGTACACTTCGGGGGCAGGGGGCTCCTCAGCCCCAGCATTTT
NA,TRBV11-2,TRBJ2-2,NA,CASSPSGELFF,TGTGCCAGCAGCCCCTCCGGGGAGCTGTTTTTT
NA,TRBV5-1,TRBJ2-1,TRBD2,CASSPGLADYNEQFF,TGCGCCAGCAGCCCCGGACTAGCGGACTACAATGAGCAGTTCTTC
NA,TRBV7-9,TRBJ1-2,NA,CASSFNPAVEGYTF,TGTGCCAGCAGCTTCAATCCCGCGGTTGAAGGCTACACCTTC
few,TRBV28,TRBJ1-1,NA,CASLTGSYPGDGAFF,TGTGCCAGCCTTACGGGATCTTACCCAGGCGATGGAGCTTTCTTT
NA,TRBV6-5,TRBJ2-1,TRBD2,CASRGTTGPNEQFF,TGTGCCAGCAGGGGGACTACCGGCCCCAATGAGCAGTTCTTC
NA,TRBV20-1,TRBJ2-5,NA,CSASRVAGARETQYF,TGCAGTGCTAGTAGGGTCGCGGGGGCTAGGGAGACCCAGTACTTC
NA,TRBV30,TRBJ1-6,NA,CAWRTIVESPLHF,TGTGCCTGGAGGACTATAGTTGAGTCACCCCTCCACTTT
NA,TRBV4-1,TRBJ2-7,TRBD1,CASSQAATGANYEQYF,TGCGCCAGCAGCCAAGCTGCGACAGGGGCGAATTACGAGCAGTACTTC
NA,TRBV19,TRBJ2-5,TRBD2,CASARAGGGAETQYF,TGTGCCAGCGCTCGAGCGGGAGGGGGTGCAGAGACCCAGTACTTC
NA,TRBV6-5,TRBJ2-1,TRBD2,CASSLLAGGPGEQFF,TGTGCCAGCAGTTTACTAGCGGGAGGGCCCGGTGAGCAGTTCTTC
medium-sized,TRBV19,TRBJ2-1,NA,CASSIGPSSYNEQFF,TGTGCCAGTAGTATAGGGCCTAGCTCCTACAATGAGCAGTTCTTC
NA,TRBV30,TRBJ2-7,NA,CAWSHFQGGEQYF,TGTGCCTGGAGTCACTTCCAGGGTGGCGAGCAGTACTTC
once,TRBV28,TRBJ2-1,NA,CASSRSGGGSYNEQFF,TGTGCCAGCAGTAGATCGGGGGGCGGCTCCTACAATGAGCAGTTCTTC
NA,TRBV11-2,TRBJ2-5,TRBD1,CASSLDATGEVETQYF,TGTGCCAGCAGCTTAGATGCGACAGGGGAAGTAGAGACCCAGTACTTC
NA,TRBV2,TRBJ2-7,NA,CASPPQGLQGSYEQYF,TGTGCCAGCCCCCCACAAGGCTTGCAGGGTTCCTACGAGCAGTACTTC
NA,TRBV19,TRBJ2-7,NA,CASTLTGTEPSYEQYF,TGTGCCAGTACCCTAACAGGGACGGAACCTTCCTACGAGCAGTACTTC
NA,TRBV29-1,TRBJ2-7,NA,CSVEREKPYEQYF,TGCAGCGTTGAACGTGAGAAACCCTACGAGCAGTACTTC
NA,TRBV19,TRBJ1-5,NA,CASSILREIRQPQHF,TGTGCCAGTAGTATTCTACGAGAGATACGTCAGCCCCAGCATTTT
NA,TRBV5-1,TRBJ2-7,NA,CASSLASGPYEQYF,TGCGCCAGCAGCTTGGCCAGCGGGCCCTACGAGCAGTACTTC
NA,TRBV27,TRBJ2-5,TRBD1,CASLRDREIQETQYF,TGTGCCAGCCTTAGGGACAGGGAGATTCAGGAGACCCAGTACTTC